Following are 5 T cell receptor beta chains from one sample sequenced in a study of blood T cell repertoires in COVID-19. The data were produced by immunoSEQ multiplex PCR, yet TCRdb's version contains in-frame clones alone and is incomplete. This sample yields 200,000 to 250,000 clones, of which about four fifths are seen a single time; about 7.8% belongs to the top ten. The sequencing sample was made of peripheral blood. The source of these receptors is a woman older than 75 with COVID-19, enrolled during active disease.

As for this clone: This specimen includes other DNA sequences encoding the same CDR3. The chain couples TRBV19 to TRBJ1-1; weak D call: TRBD1 (6 bases). Germline assignment: CDR1 LNHDA and CDR2 SQIVND (reference sequence). The CDR3 is 13 amino acids. The germline V and J ends were trimmed by 4 bases and 4 bases, with 10 bases remaining between them. CDR3: CASSRGGRTEAFF. CDR3 coding DNA: TGTGCCAGTAGTAGGGGGGGCCGCACTGAAGCTTTCTTT.

V is TRBV5-6 and J is TRBJ2-1, with 9 bases lining up with TRBD2. The CDR3 has 15 residues. The V gene's germline CDR1 is SGHDT and CDR2 YYEEEE. V was clipped by 4 bases and J by 5 bases; unmatched bases: 7. Here the CDR3 reads CASSAPSGADNEQFF. CDR3 bases: TGTGCCAGCAGCGCCCCTAGCGGGGCTGACAATGAGCAGTTCTTC.

V gene TRBV20-1 combines with J gene TRBJ2-7; TRBD2 agrees at 11 bases. The V segment lost 3 bases and the J segment 6 bases; nucleotides outside the gene matches: 10. The CDR3 is 15 amino acids. Germline assignment: CDR1 DFQATT and CDR2 SNEGSKA (reference sequence). Written as DNA, the CDR3 is TGCAGTGCTAGTAAGACTAGCGGGGATCCGGGCGAGCAGTACTTC. Protein: CSASKTSGDPGEQYF.

This chain uses TRBV18 with TRBJ1-1; 10 bases match TRBD1. The V and J ends lost 4 bases and 7 bases, in that order; junction bases with no gene match: 3. CDR3 length: 13 residues. The germline gives CDR1 KGHSH, CDR2 LQKENI. CDR3 sequence reads: CASSLGQGGEAFF. In nucleotides, the CDR3 is TGTGCCAGCTCACTAGGACAGGGGGGTGAAGCTTTCTTT.

The chain carries TRBV5-4 and TRBJ2-7; a weak D match, TRBD1 (5 bases). Trimming took 3 bases from V and 5 from J, leaving 12 bases between them. From germline, CDR1 is SGHNT and CDR2 YYREEE (reference sequence). The CDR3 is 13 residues long. The CDR3: CASSSREIHEQYF. As DNA, the CDR3 is TGTGCCAGCAGCTCCAGGGAAATCCACGAGCAGTACTTC.